This T cell receptor (beta chain) was sequenced for a study of radiotherapy plus CTLA-4 blockade in lung cancer. J lost 0 bases, V lost 4 bases, and 8 bases had no gene match. The CDR3 consists of 16 residues. CDR1 SGHDT and CDR2 YYEEEE come from the germline V gene. Study findings and constraints: Once radiotherapy plus ipilimumab had been given, TCR clones derived from tumor expanded in blood.

A note on this clone: The antigen is unknown.

Sequencing used immunoSEQ multiplex PCR; TCRdb keeps in-frame clones, though not all of them. The sample yields roughly 53,000 clones, approximately 84% seen once. This TCR derives from a human donor with non-small cell lung cancer whose response to radiotherapy plus ipilimumab could not be evaluated. The chain employs TRBV5-6 and TRBJ2-5; 8 bases are a match to TRBD2. The sample consisted of peripheral blood, taken from a patient treated with radiotherapy plus ipilimumab. In nucleotides, the CDR3 is TGTGCCAGCAGCAAGCTAGCGGGTTTGTACCAAGAGACCCAGTACTTC. As protein: CASSKLAGLYQETQYF.